The next 28 T cell receptor beta chains were all read from a single sample in a study of blood T cell repertoires in COVID-19. Using immunoSEQ multiplex PCR, the repertoire was profiled, and TCRdb retains in-frame clones only, with some absent. The sample has approximately 170,000 clones, around 85% seen once; the top ten hold roughly 1.1%. The sample was peripheral blood. The receptors shown here come from a man between 60 and 75 years old who had recovered from COVID-19.

This rearrangement joins TRBV9 to TRBJ2-7, with 11 bases matching TRBD1. This CDR3 comprises 14 residues. Germline loops: CDR1 SGDLS, CDR2 YYNGEE. J gave up 6 bases and V 2 bases, and 4 bases lay outside the gene matches. CDR3 amino acids: CASSVGTGGVEQYF. CDR3 coding DNA: TGTGCCAGCAGCGTCGGGACAGGGGGAGTCGAGCAGTACTTC.

The gene calls are TRBV7-3 and TRBJ2-1, with 8 bases fitting TRBD2. The germline V gene has CDR1 SGHTA and CDR2 FQGTGA. The V segment lost 5 bases and the J segment 5 bases; nucleotides outside the gene matches: 8. The CDR3 contains 15 residues. Written as DNA, the CDR3 is TGTGCCAGCAGCGGAAGCGGGGGCCCGAACAATGAGCAGTTCTTC. Its translation: CASSGSGGPNNEQFF.

The V and J genes are TRBV6-5 and TRBJ2-3, with 10 bases matching TRBD2. CDR1 and CDR2 (germline): MNHEY, SVGAGI. V dropped 6 bases and J dropped 2; count of bases not matched to a gene: 5. The CDR3 runs 15 residues. CDR3 sequence (DNA): TGTGCCAGCAGCACACTAGCGGGGCACACAGATACGCAGTATTTT. Translation: CASSTLAGHTDTQYF.

The chain links TRBV7-2 to TRBJ2-7; 8 bases map to TRBD2. The CDR3 consists of 16 residues. Germline CDR1 SGHTA, CDR2 FQGNSA. Trimming at V came to 2 bases and at J to 3 bases, leaving 9 bases not matched to a gene. In nucleotides, the CDR3 is TGTGCCAGCAGCTTAAGATCGGGGGGGAGAAACTACGAGCAGTACTTC. This sequence encodes CASSLRSGGRNYEQYF.

V and J are TRBV3-1 (or the pseudogene TRBV3-2) and TRBJ2-7; D might be TRBD2 (5 bases). The CDR3 consists of 13 residues. CDR1 LGHDT and CDR2 YNNKEL come from the germline V gene (reference sequence). Trimming pared 2 bases from V and 2 bases from J, leaving 7 bases between. In DNA form, the CDR3 reads TGTGCCAGCAGCCAAAGCGGTCCCTACGAGCAGTACTTC. Translation: CASSQSGPYEQYF.

In its sample, this clone was seen once. The rearrangement links TRBV5-4 to TRBJ2-5; TRBD1 aligns across 12 bases. Germline lookup yields CDR1 SGHNT and CDR2 YYREEE (reference sequence). CDR3 length: 15 residues. J gave up 3 bases and V 4 bases, and 4 bases lay outside the gene matches. The CDR3 nucleotides read TGTGCCAGCAGCAGCGGGACAGGGGGCGAAGAGACCCAGTACTTC. Translated, it gives CASSSGTGGEETQYF. The full variable domain, in which reference TRBV5-4 and TRBJ2-5 provide the parts outside the CDR3, is ETGVTQSPTHLIKTRGQQVTLRCSSQSGHNTVSWYQQALGQGPQFIFQYYREEENGRGNFPPRFSGLQFPNYSSELNVNALELDDSALYLCASSSGTGGEETQYFGPGTRLLVL.

This clone was observed a handful of times. The chain carries TRBV7-2 and TRBJ1-5; 8 bases match TRBD1. V was pared by 1 base and J by 0 bases, with 5 bases of the junction left unmatched. From germline, CDR1 is SGHTA and CDR2 FQGNSA. This CDR3 spans 17 amino acids. Here the CDR3 reads CASSLGAGGFSNQPQHF. The CDR3 region has the DNA TGTGCCAGCAGCTTAGGAGCAGGGGGCTTTAGCAATCAGCCCCAGCATTTT. The complete variable domain, with remaining parts taken from reference TRBV7-2 and TRBJ1-5, reads GAGVSQSPSNKVTEKGKDVELRCDPISGHTALYWYRQSLGQGLEFLIYFQGNSAPDKSGLPSDRFSAERTGGSVSTLTIQRTQQEDSAVYLCASSLGAGGFSNQPQHFGDGTRLSIL.

The chain is built from TRBV24-1 and TRBJ2-2; TRBD1 matches 7 bases. The CDR3 has 12 amino acids. The V gene end was trimmed by 9 bases and the J gene end by 5 bases; junction bases not matched to a gene: 2. The germline V gene has CDR1 KGHDR and CDR2 SFDVKD. DNA of the CDR3: TGTGCCACCGAACAGGGGACCGGGGAGCTGTTTTTT. Translating gives CATEQGTGELFF.

The chain is built from TRBV27 and TRBJ1-2; 7 bases fit TRBD1. V shed 3 bases and J 2 bases; nucleotides not matched to a gene: 9. The germline V gene has CDR1 MNHEY and CDR2 SMNVEV (reference sequence). CDR3 length: 16 amino acids. Here the CDR3 reads CASSFNPTGRNYGYTF. In nucleotides, the CDR3 is TGTGCCAGCAGTTTCAACCCGACAGGGAGGAACTATGGCTACACCTTC.

The chain joins TRBV6-5 to TRBJ1-1; TRBD1 is a possible D gene (6 bases). V lost 2 bases and J 1 base, leaving 8 bases between the germline ends. Germline V gene lookup returns CDR1 MNHEY and CDR2 SVGAGI. The CDR3 consists of 14 residues. The CDR3 DNA is TGTGCCAGCAGTTACCAGGGGACGAACACTGAAGCTTTCTTT. It translates to CASSYQGTNTEAFF.

With respect to this clone: Because it lacks the conserved phenylalanine or tryptophan at the end, this CDR3 is likely a read error. Because the CDR3's place on the DNA is in doubt, the DNA is left out and the CDR3 is given as listed by TCRdb. V usage is TRBV21-1 and J usage is TRBJ1-2; no DNA check was done on the table's D call, TRBD1. TRBV21-1 is a recognized pseudogene. 9 amino acids form the CDR3, both terminal residues included. The CDR3 spells CASNPGRRA.

The chain couples TRBV24-1 to TRBJ2-3, with D maybe TRBD2 (6 bases). CDR1 KGHDR and CDR2 SFDVKD come from the germline V gene. Trimming cost V 4 bases and J 0 bases, with 10 bases left between them. The CDR3 is made up of 15 amino acids. The CDR3 region is CATSEEGLSTDTQYF. CDR3 DNA: TGTGCCACCAGTGAGGAGGGGCTAAGCACAGATACGCAGTATTTT.

The chain recombines TRBV11-2 with TRBJ1-1, with D possibly matching TRBD1 (5 bases). The V end was cut by 3 bases, the J end by 8 bases, with 13 bases between. The CDR3 has 13 amino acids. CDR1 is SGHAT and CDR2 is FQNNGV in the germline V gene. The CDR3 nucleotides read TGTGCCAGCAGCTTCGACAGTGGTTTGGAAGCTTTCTTT. It codes for CASSFDSGLEAFF.

This rearrangement joins TRBV6-5 to TRBJ1-2; a possible D gene is TRBD1 (6 bases). Germline-derived CDR1 and CDR2 are MNHEY and SVGAGI. The CDR3 is 14 residues long. Trimming took off 6 bases at V and 8 bases at J, with 19 bases between the two ends. This CDR3 reads CASRTTTGPFGYTF. The CDR3 coding sequence is TGTGCCAGCAGGACTACTACAGGGCCGTTCGGCTACACCTTC.

The CDR3 coding sequence is TGTGCCAGCAGCCATGACAGGTTTAATGAAAAACTGTTTTTT. This encodes CASSHDRFNEKLFF. The V gene is TRBV14, the J gene TRBJ1-4; D possibly corresponds to TRBD1 (6 bases). The germline V and J ends were trimmed by 3 bases and 4 bases, with 9 bases remaining between them. CDR3 size: 14 residues. From germline, CDR1 is SGHDN and CDR2 FVKESK. The complete variable domain, with remaining parts taken from reference TRBV14 and TRBJ1-4, reads EAGVTQFPSHSVIEKGQTVTLRCDPISGHDNLYWYRRVMGKEIKFLLHFVKESKQDESGMPNNRFLAERTGGTYSTLKVQPAELEDSGVYFCASSHDRFNEKLFFGSGTQLSVL.

The chain links TRBV27 to TRBJ1-1; 8 bases agree with TRBD1. In germline, CDR1 is MNHEY, CDR2 SMNVEV (reference sequence). The CDR3 consists of 13 residues. The V segment lost 4 bases and the J segment 4 bases; nucleotides outside the gene matches: 2. The CDR3, as DNA: TGTGCCAGCAGTTACGGACAGGGCACTGAAGCTTTCTTT. This encodes CASSYGQGTEAFF.

V is TRBV7-9 and J is TRBJ2-1; D is ambiguous. The germline V gene encodes CDR1 SEHNR and CDR2 FQNEAQ (reference sequence). This CDR3 has 16 residues. V was clipped by 5 bases and J by 0 bases, with 14 bases between them. The CDR3 here is CASSPQARISYNEQFF. The CDR3 nucleotides are TGTGCCAGCAGCCCCCAGGCGCGTATCTCCTACAATGAGCAGTTCTTC.

This chain uses TRBV6-5 with TRBJ1-2; D is unresolved. CDR1 and CDR2 from the germline V gene are MNHEY and SVGAGI. This CDR3 is built from 12 residues. V lost 6 bases and J 1 base, leaving 6 bases between the germline ends. The CDR3 bases are TGTGCCAGCAGCCCCCATAACTATGGCTACACCTTC. Its translation: CASSPHNYGYTF.

The rearrangement joins TRBV30 to TRBJ2-7, with 7 bases fitting TRBD2. The CDR3 contains 16 residues. The germline gives CDR1 GTSNPN, CDR2 SVGIG (reference sequence). V was pared by 2 bases and J by 1 base, with 11 bases of the junction left unmatched. The CDR3 region has the DNA TGTGCCTGGAGTCCGCCTTCGGGGCGGGGGTCCTACGAGCAGTACTTC. As protein: CAWSPPSGRGSYEQYF.

The chain has TRBV18 and TRBJ2-7; D is unresolved. The CDR3 totals 13 residues. From germline, CDR1 is KGHSH and CDR2 LQKENI. V was shortened by 1 base and J by 5 bases, with 9 bases between the two germline ends. CDR3 bases: TGTGCCAGCTCACCACGTTCCCGCGACGAGCAGTACTTC. Translating it yields CASSPRSRDEQYF.

This chain connects TRBV11-2 to TRBJ2-7; a weak D match, TRBD2 (6 bases). The CDR3 has 15 amino acids. Germline CDR1 reads SGHAT; CDR2 reads FQNNGV. V lost 4 bases, J lost 6 bases, and 19 bases lay in between. CDR3 residues: CASSSSRDLGREQYF. The CDR3, as DNA: TGTGCCAGCAGCTCGTCCCGGGACTTGGGGCGCGAGCAGTACTTC.

A single count supports this clone. This chain joins TRBV6-6 and TRBJ1-3, with 10 bases matching TRBD1. The CDR3 totals 15 residues. V lost 4 bases to trimming and J lost 7 bases; unmatched junction nucleotides: 7. The germline V gene has CDR1 MNHNY and CDR2 SVGAGI (reference sequence). CDR3 sequence: CASSSNTGQGNTIYF. CDR3 in DNA: TGTGCCAGCAGTTCAAACACGGGACAGGGGAACACCATATATTTT.

The chain uses TRBV19 and TRBJ1-1, with 7 bases fitting TRBD1. Trimming at V came to 4 bases and at J to 5 bases, leaving 13 bases not matched to a gene. CDR1 and CDR2 (germline): LNHDA, SQIVND (reference sequence). The CDR3 loop spans 16 amino acids. The DNA for the CDR3 is TGTGCCAGTAGTAAACGGGACGTGGCAGGGGGAACTGAAGCTTTCTTT. It translates to CASSKRDVAGGTEAFF.

V and J are TRBV7-3 and TRBJ2-7; D is perhaps TRBD1 (5 bases). CDR3 length: 15 amino acids. Germline V gene sequence: CDR1 SGHTA, CDR2 FQGTGA. Trimming shortened V by 5 bases and J by 2 bases, and 16 bases separated the two germline ends. The CDR3, as DNA: TGTGCCAGCAGCCCCGACCAGGGTGTCGCCTACGAGCAGTACTTC. It specifies CASSPDQGVAYEQYF.

This clone was detected only a few times. The J gene is TRBJ1-2, the V gene TRBV29-1; TRBD1 matches at 7 bases. The CDR3 covers 13 residues. Per germline, CDR1 SQVTM and CDR2 ANQGSEA. J lost 4 bases, V lost 6 bases, and 8 bases had no gene match. The CDR3 region is CSVTGDIGYGYTF. The CDR3 DNA reads TGCAGCGTCACAGGGGATATTGGCTATGGCTACACCTTC.

The chain couples TRBV7-6 to TRBJ2-7, with D possibly TRBD1 on 6 matching bases. V lost 1 base to trimming and J lost 0 bases, with 13 bases between them. Germline lookup yields CDR1 SGHVS and CDR2 FNYEAQ. The CDR3 sequence is 16 residues long. This CDR3 is CASSLGAGTHSYEQYF. The CDR3 DNA sequence: TGTGCCAGCAGCTTAGGGGCCGGGACACACTCCTACGAGCAGTACTTC. The complete variable domain, with remaining parts taken from reference TRBV7-6 and TRBJ2-7, reads GAGVSQSPRYKVTKRGQDVALRCDPISGHVSLYWYRQALGQGPEFLTYFNYEAQQDKSGLPNDRFSAERPEGSISTLTIQRTEQRDSAMYRCASSLGAGTHSYEQYFGPGTRLTVT.

This sequence joins TRBV7-9 and TRBJ2-5, with D perhaps TRBD2 (6 bases). The CDR3 is 13 residues long. V was clipped by 6 bases and J by 5 bases, with 13 bases between them. Germline CDR1 SEHNR, CDR2 FQNEAQ (reference sequence). In DNA form, the CDR3 reads TGTGCCAGCAGTTCACTTGGGAGGGAGACCCAGTACTTC. Protein: CASSSLGRETQYF.

In its sample, this clone was seen once. The chain employs TRBV6-5 and TRBJ2-3; possibly TRBD2 for D (6 bases). V was cut by 6 bases and J by 0 bases, with 7 bases left in between. Germline V gene sequence: CDR1 MNHEY, CDR2 SVGAGI. The CDR3 contains 13 residues. In DNA form, the CDR3 reads TGTGCCAGCAGGCGGGACAGCACAGATACGCAGTATTTT. As protein: CASRRDSTDTQYF.